Below are 2 T cell receptor beta chains sequenced from a single sample in a study of blood T cells in healthy people across ages. Through a sample-barcoded 5' primer and a J-beta primer mix, a second PCR was run for roughly 7 to 12 cycles. TCRdb called the 5' RACE reads again in MiXCR, with one record for every CDR3 protein. The table includes about 1 million distinct CDR3 sequences, 35% to 50% detected once. Sequencing was done on a sample of blood. These receptors all come from a woman aged 55-70 years in good health.

The chain couples TRBV12-3 or TRBV12-4 to TRBJ2-1; 7 bases fit TRBD1. CDR3 length: 16 amino acids. Germline trimming cut 7 bases from V and 3 bases from J; bases unmatched to any gene: 12. The CDR3 DNA reads as TGTGCCAGCACCTTTGACAGGGCGTATCTCTACAATGAGCAGTTCTTC. Translation: CASTFDRAYLYNEQFF.

V and J are TRBV14 and TRBJ1-1, with D maybe TRBD1 (5 bases). Germline values: CDR1 SGHDN, CDR2 FVKESK. V was trimmed by 0 bases and J by 3 bases, leaving 8 bases between them. The CDR3 runs to 14 residues. The CDR3 sequence: CASSQDLGDTEAFF. CDR3 bases: TGTGCCAGCAGCCAAGATCTGGGGGACACTGAAGCTTTCTTT. Complete variable domain (other parts from reference TRBV14 and TRBJ1-1): EAGVTQFPSHSVIEKGQTVTLRCDPISGHDNLYWYRRVMGKEIKFLLHFVKESKQDESGMPNNRFLAERTGGTYSTLKVQPAELEDSGVYFCASSQDLGDTEAFFGQGTRLTVV.